The rows below give T cell receptor beta chains drawn from one sample of a study of OX40 agonist ivuxolimab in advanced cancers. Repertoires were generated with immunoSEQ multiplex PCR, while TCRdb's copy carries only in-frame clones and drops some. This table holds around 76,000 clones, around 80% found once. The sequencing here drew on CD4+ or CD8+ T cells sorted from blood, taken in a trial of the OX40 agonist ivuxolimab. The source of these receptors is an adult with an advanced solid tumor such as melanoma, head and neck, liver or kidney cancer. The CDR3 runs from the conserved cysteine through the conserved F or W. Each record gives: CDR3 length, J gene, D gene, V gene, clone size, CDR3 DNA, CDR3 protein. A D gene is named only where the DNA matches it firmly. Rows give clone size only sometimes, using once, few, many, or a class for an expanded clone.

>14|TRBJ1-2|TRBD1|TRBV28|NA
TGTGCCAGCAGTGCCCCGGACAGGGCGAGGGGCTACACCTTC
CASSAPDRARGYTF
>13|TRBJ2-3|TRBD2|TRBV30|NA
TGTGCCTGGAGGCTAGCGGGAACAGATACGCAGTATTTT
CAWRLAGTDTQYF
>16|TRBJ2-7|TRBD2|TRBV2|NA
TGTGCCAGCAGTCGTACCACTAGCGGGAGGGCCTCCGGGCAGTACTTC
CASSRTTSGRASGQYF
>11|TRBJ2-3|NA|TRBV28|NA
TGTGCCAGCAGGTGGGGGGATACGCAGTATTTT
CASRWGDTQYF
>11|TRBJ2-7|NA|TRBV20-1|few
TGCAGTGCTAGAGCACTCTACGAGCAGTACTTC
CSARALYEQYF
>15|TRBJ1-5|NA|TRBV4-1|NA
TGCGCCAGCAGCCAAGATGAGACAGGTAGACAGCCCCAGCATTTT
CASSQDETGRQPQHF
>13|TRBJ2-2|TRBD1|TRBV9|few
TGTGCCACCCGACAGGGTATCTCCGGGGAGCTGTTTTTT
CATRQGISGELFF
>14|TRBJ2-1|NA|TRBV19|once
TGTGCCAGTAGTATACACCGGGACATTGGGGAGCAGTTCTTC
CASSIHRDIGEQFF
>13|TRBJ1-1|NA|TRBV10-2|NA
TGCGCCAGCAGTGTGGGACACTACACTGAAGCTTTCTTT
CASSVGHYTEAFF
>15|TRBJ2-5|TRBD2|TRBV9|NA
TGTACCAGCAGCCCCCAAGCGGGGCTGGGAGAGACCCAGTACTTC
CTSSPQAGLGETQYF
>14|TRBJ1-6|NA|TRBV9|NA
TGTGCCAGCAGCGTAGAGCCAGAACAATCACCCCTCCACTTT
CASSVEPEQSPLHF
>16|TRBJ2-4|NA|TRBV4-3|NA
TGCGCCAGCAGCCCGACAGGGAGGGGAGCCAAAAACATTCAGTACTTC
CASSPTGRGAKNIQYF
>14|TRBJ1-5|NA|TRBV6-1|many
TGTGCCAGCAGTGAAGCTAGGGGCTCTCGGCCCCAGCATTTT
CASSEARGSRPQHF